The rows below give T cell receptor beta chains drawn from one sample of a study of cytomegalovirus exposure and HLA in healthy donors. The repertoire was sequenced with immunoSEQ multiplex PCR; TCRdb's copy has only in-frame clones and lacks some. There are some 170,000 clones in the sample; roughly 80% occur only once, and around 4.7% lies in the top ten. The sample taken for sequencing was PBMCs. The origin of the receptors is a young woman in good health and CMV-seropositive. The CDR3 runs from the conserved cysteine through the conserved F or W. D genes are given only for firm matches. Size tells how often a clone was seen (once, few, many) or the class of an expanded clone, and some rows leave it out.

V	D	J	size	CDR3	DNA
TRBV5-1	TRBD1	TRBJ1-4	few	CATTENRTGQVATNEKLFF	TGCGCCACCACGGAAAATAGGACAGGGCAAGTTGCAACTAATGAAAAACTGTTTTTT
TRBV15	.	TRBJ2-7	few	CATSRSPPDSDHEQYF	TGTGCCACCAGCAGATCCCCCCCGGACAGCGACCACGAGCAGTACTTC
TRBV5-8	.	TRBJ1-1	.	CASSLGGAHGTFF	TGTGCCAGCAGCTTAGGGGGGGCGCATGGTACTTTCTTT
TRBV19	TRBD2	TRBJ2-3	.	CASSPPENSGGLELSTDTQYF	TGTGCCAGTAGTCCGCCCGAAAATAGCGGGGGGCTTGAGCTTAGCACAGATACGCAGTATTTT
TRBV4-1	.	TRBJ1-3	once	CASSQDGWVNRDGSGNTIYF	TGCGCCAGCAGCCAAGACGGGTGGGTGAACAGGGACGGCTCTGGAAACACCATATATTTT
TRBV5-1	TRBD1	TRBJ1-2	.	CASSSAPGQGYYGYTF	TGCGCCAGCAGCTCGGCACCGGGACAGGGTTACTATGGCTACACCTTC
TRBV19	.	TRBJ2-1	.	CASSIVGEAEQFF	TGTGCCAGTAGTATAGTTGGGGAGGCTGAGCAGTTCTTC
TRBV6-5	.	TRBJ2-2	.	CASIDRMDTGELFF	TGTGCCAGCATAGACAGGATGGACACCGGGGAGCTGTTTTTT
TRBV29-1	TRBD1	TRBJ2-5	.	CSARDRVSETQYF	TGCAGCGCGAGGGACAGGGTGTCTGAGACCCAGTACTTC
TRBV21-1	.	TRBJ2-5	.	CASSTGLAGDRGTQYF	TGTGCCAGCAGCACGGGACTAGCGGGGGATCGCGGGACCCAGTACTTC
TRBV6-1	.	TRBJ1-1	few	CASSEAENTEAFF	TGTGCCAGCAGTGAGGCAGAGAACACTGAAGCTTTCTTT
TRBV5-6	.	TRBJ1-2	.	CASSLDAVAPANYGYTF	TGTGCCAGCAGCTTGGACGCCGTCGCTCCAGCTAACTATGGCTACACCTTC
TRBV7-9	.	TRBJ1-6	.	CASRQGTSSYNSPLHF	TGTGCCAGCAGACAGGGTACGAGCTCCTATAATTCACCCCTCCACTTT
TRBV5-6	.	TRBJ2-5	.	CASNTLQETQYF	TGTGCCAGCAACACGTTGCAAGAGACCCAGTACTTC
TRBV5-1	.	TRBJ2-7	.	CASNLGRGEEQYF	TGCGCCAGCAACCTCGGCAGGGGAGAGGAGCAGTACTTC
TRBV5-1	TRBD1	TRBJ2-2	.	CASSLDDWTGTGELFF	TGCGCCAGCAGCTTGGACGATTGGACAGGCACCGGGGAGCTGTTTTTT
TRBV2	TRBD1	TRBJ2-5	.	CASSEAQGAFETQYF	TGTGCCAGCAGTGAAGCACAGGGGGCTTTTGAGACCCAGTACTTC
TRBV6-5	TRBD1	TRBJ2-7	.	CASSLTGPYEQYF	TGTGCCAGCAGCTTGACAGGGCCCTACGAGCAGTACTTC
TRBV7-9	TRBD1	TRBJ2-3	.	CASSLARVGQVPDTQYF	TGTGCCAGCAGCTTAGCGAGGGTGGGACAGGTCCCAGATACGCAGTATTTT
TRBV7-3	.	TRBJ1-1	few	CASSPDGGRVEAFF	TGTGCCAGCAGCCCGGACGGGGGGCGCGTCGAAGCTTTCTTT
TRBV6-1	.	TRBJ1-2	once	CASAESGNRAKGYTF	TGTGCCAGCGCTGAATCGGGTAACAGGGCAAAAGGCTACACCTTC
TRBV7-9	.	TRBJ1-1	once	CASSPTGNTEAFF	TGTGCCAGCAGCCCGACAGGGAACACTGAAGCTTTCTTT
TRBV9	TRBD2	TRBJ2-3	.	CASSEGLAGGFSTDTQYF	TGTGCCAGCAGCGAGGGACTAGCGGGGGGGTTTAGCACAGATACGCAGTATTTT
TRBV7-9	TRBD1	TRBJ1-6	.	CASSLTGGISDSPLHF	TGTGCCAGCAGCTTAACAGGGGGCATATCTGATTCACCCCTCCACTTT
TRBV13	.	TRBJ1-1	.	CASSIPRGTEAFF	TGTGCCAGCAGCATCCCTAGGGGGACTGAAGCTTTCTTT
TRBV30	.	TRBJ1-5	.	CAWSVGQGKQPQHF	TGTGCCTGGAGTGTAGGGCAGGGGAAACAGCCCCAGCATTTT
TRBV7-3	TRBD1	TRBJ2-3	.	CASSGTGGGDTQYF	TGTGCCAGCAGCGGGACAGGGGGCGGGGATACGCAGTATTTT
TRBV7-9	TRBD1	TRBJ1-4	.	CASSLRGQAATNEKLFF	TGTGCCAGCAGCTTACGGGGACAGGCCGCAACTAATGAAAAACTGTTTTTT
TRBV6-5	TRBD1	TRBJ2-1	.	CASSYEGTGQFF	TGTGCCAGCAGTTACGAAGGGACAGGCCAGTTCTTC
TRBV4-3	TRBD1	TRBJ1-2	.	CASSQVGQHNNYGYTF	TGCGCCAGCAGCCAAGTGGGACAGCATAATAACTATGGCTACACCTTC
TRBV4-1	.	TRBJ2-1	.	CASSLQGDEQFF	TGCGCCAGCAGCTTACAGGGCGATGAGCAGTTCTTC
TRBV28	.	TRBJ1-1	.	CASSPTRGNTEAFF	TGTGCCAGCAGTCCTACCAGGGGGAACACTGAAGCTTTCTTT
TRBV9	.	TRBJ1-3	once	CASSVDVRAGNTIYF	TGTGCCAGCAGCGTAGATGTCAGGGCTGGAAACACCATATATTTT
TRBV7-9	.	TRBJ1-6	.	CSSSTVTGTGSPLHF	TGTTCCAGCAGCACGGTGACAGGTACAGGTTCACCCCTCCACTTT
TRBV28	.	TRBJ2-3	.	CASSSSRDTQYF	TGTGCCAGCAGTTCAAGTCGGGATACGCAGTATTTT
TRBV7-2	TRBD1	TRBJ2-7	.	CASSGDSAYEQYF	TGTGCCAGCAGCGGGGACAGCGCCTACGAGCAGTACTTC
TRBV9	TRBD1	TRBJ2-7	.	CASSPGTGGIYEQYF	TGTGCCAGCAGCCCCGGGACAGGGGGCATATACGAGCAGTACTTC
TRBV5-4	TRBD1	TRBJ1-1	.	CASSPDRVSAFF	TGTGCCAGCAGCCCAGACAGGGTCTCAGCTTTCTTT
TRBV5-1	TRBD2	TRBJ2-2	.	CASSPGLAGTGELFF	TGCGCCAGCAGCCCGGGGCTAGCGGGGACCGGGGAGCTGTTTTTT
TRBV4-3	.	TRBJ1-2	few	CASSQQQGYYGYTF	TGCGCCAGCAGCCAACAACAGGGTTACTATGGCTACACCTTC
TRBV5-6	TRBD1	TRBJ2-3	.	CASSAGTGHGTDTQYF	TGTGCCAGCAGCGCTGGGACAGGGCACGGCACAGATACGCAGTATTTT
TRBV15	.	TRBJ2-1	.	CATSRDLAVYNEQFF	TGTGCCACCAGCAGAGATTTAGCGGTGTACAATGAGCAGTTCTTC
TRBV2	.	TRBJ1-2	.	CASRPGGGGVGYTF	TGTGCCAGCAGACCCGGCGGGGGTGGGGTTGGCTACACCTTC
TRBV7-9	.	TRBJ2-5	.	CASSFFGQQETQYF	TGTGCCAGCAGCTTTTTTGGGCAACAAGAGACCCAGTACTTC
TRBV18	.	TRBJ2-7	few	CASSPFSGGYEQYF	TGTGCCAGCTCACCTTTTTCGGGTGGCTACGAGCAGTACTTC
TRBV7-8	.	TRBJ2-1	few	CASSYDRSQGEQFF	TGTGCCAGCAGCTACGACCGGTCACAGGGTGAGCAGTTCTTC
TRBV30	.	TRBJ1-1	.	CAWSVDTPEAFF	TGTGCCTGGAGTGTTGACACACCTGAAGCTTTCTTT
TRBV7-9	.	TRBJ2-7	.	CASSPTATYEQYF	TGTGCCAGCAGCCCGACTGCCACCTACGAGCAGTACTTC
TRBV19	.	TRBJ1-3	once	CASSTPPGKGNSGNTIYF	TGTGCCAGTAGTACGCCCCCAGGGAAGGGGAACTCTGGAAACACCATATATTTT
TRBV4-3	TRBD1	TRBJ2-7	.	CASSQGQGPLYEQYF	TGCGCCAGCAGCCAGGGACAGGGTCCCCTCTACGAGCAGTACTTC
TRBV9	TRBD1	TRBJ2-1	few	CASSVDVWGQGSNEQFF	TGTGCCAGCAGCGTAGATGTCTGGGGACAGGGGTCCAATGAGCAGTTCTTC
TRBV5-1	.	TRBJ1-6	.	CATSRSGGTDNSPLHF	TGCGCCACCTCCCGCTCTGGAGGGACTGATAATTCACCCCTCCACTTT
TRBV25-1	.	TRBJ2-7	.	CASEGGTYEQYF	TGTGCCAGCGAAGGGGGAACCTACGAGCAGTACTTC